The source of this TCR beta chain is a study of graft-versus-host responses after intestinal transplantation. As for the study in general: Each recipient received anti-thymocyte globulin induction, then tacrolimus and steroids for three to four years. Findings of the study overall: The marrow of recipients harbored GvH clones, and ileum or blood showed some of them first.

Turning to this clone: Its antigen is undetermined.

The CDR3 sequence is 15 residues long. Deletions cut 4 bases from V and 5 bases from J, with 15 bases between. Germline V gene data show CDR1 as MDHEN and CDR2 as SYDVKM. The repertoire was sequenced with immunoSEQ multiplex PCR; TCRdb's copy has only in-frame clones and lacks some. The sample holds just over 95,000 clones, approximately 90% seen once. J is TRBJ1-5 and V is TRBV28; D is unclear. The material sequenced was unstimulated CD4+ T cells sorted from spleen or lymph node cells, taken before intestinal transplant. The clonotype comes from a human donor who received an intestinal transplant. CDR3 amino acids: CASSSRGIRDQPQHF. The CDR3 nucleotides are TGTGCCAGCAGTTCTCGAGGGATTAGAGATCAGCCCCAGCATTTT.